This record covers a single T cell receptor beta chain. Its antigen is currently unknown. Per germline, CDR1 SGHTA and CDR2 FQGNSA. V dropped 5 bases and J dropped 4 bases, with 17 bases sitting between them. CDR3 length: 15 amino acids. They built TCR cDNA with 5'RACE template switching, a step that put in a universal primer site and UMIs. In TCRdb, the 5' RACE reads were re-called with MiXCR into one record per CDR3 protein. The data hold some 560,000 distinct CDR3 sequences, with less than 20% observed a single time. These data are taken from a study of T cells after yellow fever vaccination. Study context: Any fraction with a low cell number was prepared using SMART-Seq v4 Ultra Low Input. Study-wide findings and caveats: Reappearing after the booster were most of the clones from primary vaccination (roughly 95% CD4, about 87% CD8).

The input for sequencing was PBMCs, taken about 5 days after the first yellow fever vaccination. The sequence came from a young man who received the YFV17D yellow fever vaccine. The chain is built from TRBV7-2 and TRBJ1-2; D uncertain. The CDR3 DNA follows: TGTGCCAGCAGCCCAGGACCCCCGGCCACCTATGGCTACACCTTC. Protein: CASSPGPPATYGYTF.